Detailed here is one TCR beta chain. TCRdb fed the PCR reads into MiXCR, producing one record per CDR3 protein. The repertoire holds more than 9,000 distinct CDR3 sequences, with approximately 50% as singletons. The data were taken from a study of CD4 and CD8 cells across lung adenocarcinoma regions. The patients had localized lung adenocarcinoma, a non-small cell subtype. Germline values: CDR1 MNHNS, CDR2 SASEGT. This CDR3 comprises 12 residues. V was shortened by 8 bases and J by 0 bases, with 6 bases between the two germline ends. The genes are TRBV6-1 and TRBJ2-3; unclear D gene. Sequencing was done on a sample of CD4+ T cells from the margin of a lung tumor. The sequence derives from a male donor with lung adenocarcinoma. The CD4 and CD8 labels of this study may be unreliable. Here the CDR3 DNA reads TGTGCCAGCGCCCCTAGCACAGATACGCAGTATTTT. Its translation is CASAPSTDTQYF.